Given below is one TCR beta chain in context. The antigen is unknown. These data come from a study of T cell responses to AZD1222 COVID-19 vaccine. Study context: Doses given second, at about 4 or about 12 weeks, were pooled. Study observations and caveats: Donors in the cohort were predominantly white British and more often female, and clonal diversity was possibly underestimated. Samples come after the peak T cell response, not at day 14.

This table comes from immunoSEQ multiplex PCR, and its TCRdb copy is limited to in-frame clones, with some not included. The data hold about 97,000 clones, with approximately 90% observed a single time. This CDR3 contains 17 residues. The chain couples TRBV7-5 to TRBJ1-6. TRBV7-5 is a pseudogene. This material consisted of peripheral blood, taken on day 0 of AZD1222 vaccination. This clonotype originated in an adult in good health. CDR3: CVRSLGISSSYNSPLHF. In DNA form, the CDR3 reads TGTGTCAGAAGCTTAGGAATTTCGAGCTCCTATAATTCACCCCTCCACTTT.